Listed below are T cell receptor beta chains from one sample, sequenced in a study of T cell repertoires in cytomegalovirus infection. The antigens for these receptors are not known. TCRdb itself ran the reads through MiXCR, one entry per CDR3 protein. Here the sample spans about 570,000 distinct CDR3 sequences, roughly 43% being singletons. The input for sequencing was cultured PBMCs, taken from culture after CMV antigen stimulation. The receptors originated from a human donor in good health (CMV status not recorded). Some clones in this sample may be carry-over from other donors' samples. CDR3s include the opening cysteine and the closing phenylalanine or tryptophan. A D gene is named only where the DNA matches it firmly. Only part of the rows carry a size: once, few, many, or a class if the clone is expanded.

CDR3 protein	CDR3 DNA	J gene	D gene	clone size	V gene
CASSIGGFGETQYF	TGTGCCAGTAGTATAGGGGGATTCGGCGAGACCCAGTACTTC	TRBJ2-5	.	.	TRBV19
CASSPLRDVGLGGHSYEQYF	TGTGCCAGCAGTCCGCTCCGGGACGTAGGACTAGGCGGCCACTCCTACGAGCAGTACTTC	TRBJ2-7	TRBD2	.	TRBV6-2/TRBV6-3
CASSFTSVSSYNEQFF	TGTGCCAGCAGCTTCACTAGCGTTAGCTCCTACAATGAGCAGTTCTTC	TRBJ2-1	TRBD2	few	TRBV7-8
CASSAPVKVTNEQFF	TGTGCCAGCAGCGCCCCGGTGAAGGTGACCAATGAGCAGTTCTTC	TRBJ2-1	.	.	TRBV7-6
CASSLDGVGEQFF	TGCGCCAGCAGCCTCGACGGGGTCGGTGAGCAGTTCTTC	TRBJ2-1	.	.	TRBV4-3
CASGRSSYNSPLHF	TGTGCCAGCGGGCGGAGCTCCTATAATTCACCCCTCCACTTT	TRBJ1-6	.	many	TRBV7-2
CASTRYLRDPDTQYF	TGTGCCAGCACCCGATACCTCAGGGATCCAGATACGCAGTATTTT	TRBJ2-3	.	.	TRBV7-4
CAIRTRYEQYF	TGTGCCATCAGAACACGGTACGAGCAGTACTTC	TRBJ2-7	.	.	TRBV10-3
CASSFGRGRGTDTQYF	TGTGCCAGCAGTTTTGGCCGGGGCCGGGGCACAGATACGCAGTATTTT	TRBJ2-3	.	.	TRBV12-3/TRBV12-4
CASSPPFYGYTF	TGTGCCAGCAGTCCCCCCTTCTATGGCTACACCTTC	TRBJ1-2	.	few	TRBV7-2
CASIWWAGENTEAFF	TGTGCCAGCATCTGGTGGGCAGGGGAGAACACTGAAGCTTTCTTT	TRBJ1-1	.	.	TRBV5-4
CASSPDGRSYEQYF	TGTGCCAGCTCACCGGACGGCCGCTCCTACGAGCAGTACTTC	TRBJ2-7	.	.	TRBV18